This TCR beta chain stems from a study of spatial heterogeneity in lung cancer. Background on the study: The average count in raw reads for each unique TCR and UMI combination exceeded eight appearances.

TCRdb reprocessed the 5' RACE reads via MiXCR and lists one record per CDR3 protein. Among about 21,000 distinct CDR3 sequences listed, roughly 4.2% were seen once. This clonotype is categorized as medium-sized (0.01 to 0.1%). Specified time point: sample taken at primary tumor resection. Trimming at V came to 4 bases and at J to 6 bases, leaving 5 bases not matched to a gene. The germline V gene encodes CDR1 ENHRY and CDR2 SYGVKD. CDR3 size: 13 residues. This chain links TRBV10-3 with TRBJ2-7; 8 nucleotides match TRBD1. The TCR was taken from a male donor with early-stage non-small cell lung cancer. The material sequenced was PBMCs, taken at surgery. CDR3 bases: TGTGCCATCAGTGGTGATACAGGGGGCGAGCAGTACTTC. It translates to CAISGDTGGEQYF.